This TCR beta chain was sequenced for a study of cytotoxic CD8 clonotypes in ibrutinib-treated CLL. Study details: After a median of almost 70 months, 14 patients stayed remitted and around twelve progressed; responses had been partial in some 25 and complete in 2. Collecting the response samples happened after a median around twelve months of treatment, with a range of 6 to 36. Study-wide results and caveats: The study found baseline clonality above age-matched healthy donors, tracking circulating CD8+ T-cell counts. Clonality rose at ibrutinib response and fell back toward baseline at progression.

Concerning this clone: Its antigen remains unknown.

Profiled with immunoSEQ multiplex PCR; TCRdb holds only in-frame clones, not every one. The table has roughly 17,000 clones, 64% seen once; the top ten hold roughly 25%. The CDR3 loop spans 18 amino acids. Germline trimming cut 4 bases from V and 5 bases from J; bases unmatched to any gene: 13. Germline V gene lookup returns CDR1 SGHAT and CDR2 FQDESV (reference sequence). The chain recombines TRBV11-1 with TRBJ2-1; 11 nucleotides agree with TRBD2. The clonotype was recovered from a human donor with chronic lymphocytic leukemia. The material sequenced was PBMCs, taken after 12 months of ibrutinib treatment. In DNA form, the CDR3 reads TGTGCCAGCAGCTCCATAAGAACCGGGACTAGCGGAAACAATGAGCAGTTCTTC. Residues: CASSSIRTGTSGNNEQFF.